This passage covers 4 T cell receptor beta chains from one sample sequenced in a study of T cells in Graves' hyperthyroidism and ophthalmopathy (dated by TCRdb to the late 2010s). The protocol used for the library was multiplex PCR. TCRdb shows the sequencer as Illumina HiSeq 2000. Amplification of TCR beta CDR3 regions was carried out from RNA transcripts. The TCR CDR3 was subjected to a first round of RT-PCR using the HTBI primer set and the Qiagen OneStep RT-PCR kit. TCRdb reworked the public reads: Q25 trimming with fastp, MiXCR clone assembly, productive beta chains retained. Identical CDR3 protein sequences are pooled into one entry, listed with their most common genes and DNA. The sample table holds under 400,000 distinct CDR3 sequences, of which about 15% were seen once. Together, the top ten hold 33% of the sample. Sequenced sample: blood. All receptors derive from a man aged 25-45 years with Graves' hyperthyroidism.

The V and J genes are TRBV11-2 and TRBJ2-1; D unresolved. CDR1 and CDR2 (germline): SGHAT, FQNNGV. The CDR3 runs to 12 residues. The germline V and J ends were trimmed by 6 bases and 4 bases, with 7 bases remaining between them. The CDR3 region is CASSILYNEQFF. The DNA for the CDR3 is TGTGCCAGCAGTATCCTTTACAATGAGCAGTTCTTC.

In its sample, this clonotype was seen many times. This chain links TRBV7-2 with TRBJ1-5; TRBD1 matches 9 bases. Germline assignment: CDR1 SGHTA and CDR2 FQGNSA. Trimming took 5 bases from V and 7 from J; bases not matched to a gene: 6. The CDR3 is made up of 14 amino acids. In nucleotides, the CDR3 is TGTGCCAGCAGCATAACAGGGGGCGGGCAGCCCCAGCATTTT. Protein: CASSITGGGQPQHF.

The chain uses TRBV4-1 and TRBJ2-1, with 7 bases aligning to TRBD2. This CDR3 comprises 15 residues. Germline V CDR1 and CDR2: MGHRA, YSYEKL. The V gene end was trimmed by 0 bases and the J gene end by 8 bases; junction bases not matched to a gene: 7. DNA for the CDR3: TGCGCCAGCAGCCAAGACGCGGGAGTCGGTGATGAGCAGTTCTTC. Its translation: CASSQDAGVGDEQFF.

In this sample, this clonotype turned up a few times. The J gene is TRBJ2-1, the V gene TRBV4-1; 12 positions agree with TRBD2. CDR3 size: 14 residues. The trim removed 1 base at V and 8 bases at J, leaving 0 bases unmatched. Germline V gene data show CDR1 as MGHRA and CDR2 as YSYEKL. The chain's CDR3 is CASSQGLAGDEQFF. CDR3 DNA: TGCGCCAGCAGCCAAGGACTAGCGGGAGATGAGCAGTTCTTC.